This passage covers 5 T cell receptor beta chains from one sample sequenced in a study of blood T cell repertoires in COVID-19. Method: immunoSEQ multiplex PCR; TCRdb's copy keeps in-frame clones and lacks some. The table includes approximately 250,000 clones, around 88% detected once. Sequences were obtained from PBMCs or T cells enriched from blood (not recorded which). The source is a woman between 40 and 55 years old with acute COVID-19.

The chain has TRBV19 and TRBJ2-2; D may be TRBD1 (5 bases). The CDR3 spans 14 residues. Germline V lookup: CDR1 LNHDA, CDR2 SQIVND (reference sequence). Trimming cost V 7 bases and J 3 bases, with 12 bases left between them. The CDR3 region has the DNA TGTGCCAGTAATCTCAGGGTTCACACCGGGGAGCTGTTTTTT. It codes for CASNLRVHTGELFF. Full variable domain (missing parts from reference TRBV19 and TRBJ2-2): DGGITQSPKYLFRKEGQNVTLSCEQNLNHDAMYWYRQDPGQGLRLIYYSQIVNDFQKGDIAEGYSVSREKKESFPLTVTSAQKNPTAFYLCASNLRVHTGELFFGEGSRLTVL.

This rearrangement joins TRBV7-2 to TRBJ2-1, with TRBD1 as a possible D gene (6 bases). V lost 1 base and J lost 4, with 8 bases in between. The CDR3 totals 14 residues. The germline V gene has CDR1 SGHTA and CDR2 FQGNSA. CDR3 amino acids: CASSLGTVYNEQFF. The CDR3 nucleotides are TGTGCCAGCAGCTTAGGGACAGTTTACAATGAGCAGTTCTTC.

The CDR3 bases are TGTGCCAGCAGCCAAGATGGGCGCTCTGGAAACACCATATATTTT. This translates into CASSQDGRSGNTIYF. J is TRBJ1-3 and V is TRBV4-2; D is unclear. V was pared by 0 bases and J by 0 bases, with 6 bases between. Germline V CDR1 and CDR2: LGHNA, YNFKEQ. The CDR3 length is 15 residues.

For this clone: A junction boundary mismatches the germline segment, possibly from a read error. CDR3 residues: CASSVDRDTEAFF. The CDR3 nucleotides read TGTGCTAGCAGCGTGGACAGGGACACTGAAGCTTTCTTT. The rearrangement joins TRBV7-7 to TRBJ1-1, with 8 bases that match TRBD1. This CDR3 has 13 amino acids. CDR1 is SSHAT, CDR2 FNYEAQ, per germline (reference sequence).

V and J are TRBV27 and TRBJ1-1; TRBD1 matches 7 bases. Germline V gene lookup returns CDR1 MNHEY and CDR2 SMNVEV (reference sequence). CDR3 length: 14 amino acids. The V segment lost 5 bases and the J segment 5 bases; nucleotides outside the gene matches: 8. This CDR3 is CASSRQGGMTEAFF. The CDR3 DNA follows: TGTGCCAGCAGTAGACAGGGTGGTATGACTGAAGCTTTCTTT.